Below, one T cell receptor (beta chain) is given with its context. The CDR3 runs to 15 residues. V dropped 7 bases and J dropped 1; count of bases not matched to a gene: 7. Germline CDR1 reads SNHLY; CDR2 reads FYNNEI. This record belongs to a study of blood T cell repertoires in COVID-19. At the level of the study: T cells, B-cell-depleted T cells, or PBMCs supplied cDNA or gDNA.

As originally analysed: Estimation of nucleated cell counts was performed using reference gene primer amplification. Sequenced by immunoSEQ multiplex PCR; TCRdb stores in-frame clones only, minus some. V, J and clone size derive from that table, while D and trimming were established from the DNA sequence. Among over 70,000 clones listed, 78% were seen once. Input material: peripheral blood. The source is an older man with COVID-19, enrolled during active disease. The J gene is TRBJ1-5, the V gene TRBV2; 7 bases align to TRBD1. CDR3 protein: CASTLQGPSNQPQHF. The CDR3 bases are TGTGCCAGCACCCTACAGGGGCCCAGCAATCAGCCCCAGCATTTT. The full variable domain, its missing parts supplied by reference TRBV2 and TRBJ1-5, is EPEVTQTPSHQVTQMGQEVILRCVPISNHLYFYWYRQILGQKVEFLVSFYNNEISEKSEIFDDQFSVERPDGSNFTLKIRSTKLEDSAMYFCASTLQGPSNQPQHFGDGTRLSIL.